This TCR beta chain was sequenced for a study of post-analysis software for immune sequencing data. Study-wide context: The cohort encompassed relapsing-remitting, secondary progressive and progressive-relapsing multiple sclerosis disease courses.

Study findings and constraints: Strong same-batch co-clustering of samples appeared with F measure clustering. Four or five TRBV segments were more frequent in patients than controls; TRBV5-6, TRBV5-1 and TRBV20-1 belonged to this group. There was significantly lower normalized Chao1 diversity in multiple sclerosis patients than in controls.

The TCR beta cDNA libraries contained unique molecular identifiers. About half a million cDNA molecules were recovered from an input of about 0.9 to 11 million T cells. TCRdb reprocessed the PCR reads via MiXCR and lists one record per CDR3 protein. Of roughly 600,000 distinct CDR3 sequences detected, about 40% appear once; the ten largest clones hold 1.5% to 2%. On this clonotype: What it binds is unknown.

Germline V lookup: CDR1 SGHDT, CDR2 YYEEEE. V lost 0 bases and J lost 3, with 10 bases in between. CDR3 size: 15 residues. This clonotype was sampled from a girl aged 5 to 17 with multiple sclerosis. The chain is built from TRBV5-6 and TRBJ1-5; D remains unclear. Specimen: blood. CDR3 loop: CASSLGRHLNQPQHF. DNA of the CDR3: TGTGCCAGCAGCTTGGGGCGACACCTCAATCAGCCCCAGCATTTT.